These 30 T cell receptor beta chains came from one sample sequenced in a study of cytomegalovirus exposure and HLA in healthy donors (dated by TCRdb to 2016 to 2017). The library came from the immunoSEQ multiplex PCR assay. For the multiplex PCR, a mixture combining 60 forward primers for TCR Vbeta segments and 13 reverse primers for TCR Jbeta segments was used. TCRdb retrieved this table from immuneACCESS and kept in-frame rearrangements only. Not all clones are present; in checked studies, unresolved V genes account for under half, and no reason is known for the remainder. Counted in this sample were 120,000 to 150,000 clones; roughly two thirds of them appeared once. The ten biggest clones cover 1% to 1.5% of the sample. The specimen sequenced was PBMCs. The receptors originated from a woman aged 40 to 50 in good health and CMV-seronegative.

The V gene is TRBV19, the J gene TRBJ1-2, with 8 bases lining up with TRBD1. J was trimmed by 1 base and V by 8 bases; bases with no gene match: 18. Germline V CDR1 and CDR2: LNHDA, SQIVND (reference sequence). The CDR3 is 18 residues long. The CDR3 nucleotides read TGTGCCAGTCAGGGGGTATCCAGGGGGCCTCTACTTAACTATGGCTACACCTTC. Amino acid sequence: CASQGVSRGPLLNYGYTF. Full variable domain (missing parts from reference TRBV19 and TRBJ1-2): DGGITQSPKYLFRKEGQNVTLSCEQNLNHDAMYWYRQDPGQGLRLIYYSQIVNDFQKGDIAEGYSVSREKKESFPLTVTSAQKNPTAFYLCASQGVSRGPLLNYGYTFGSGTRLTVV.

The V call is TRBV6-1, the J call TRBJ1-1; a possible D gene is TRBD1 (6 bases). The germline gives CDR1 MNHNS, CDR2 SASEGT. This CDR3 comprises 13 residues. V lost 8 bases to trimming and J lost 2 bases, with 12 bases between them. The CDR3 bases are TGTGCCAGCTCGGACAGCATAAACACTGAAGCTTTCTTT. Encoded protein: CASSDSINTEAFF.

With regard to this clone: This sample also contains other DNA sequences that code for the same CDR3. The V gene is TRBV14, the J gene TRBJ1-1; a possible D gene is TRBD1 (6 bases). Trimming pared 3 bases from V and 2 bases from J, leaving 7 bases between. The CDR3 consists of 13 residues. Germline values: CDR1 SGHDN, CDR2 FVKESK. For the CDR3, the DNA is TGTGCCAGCAGCCAGGACAGAAACACTGAAGCTTTCTTT. This gives the protein CASSQDRNTEAFF.

This chain connects TRBV5-1 to TRBJ1-3, with 7 nucleotides matching TRBD1. The ends lost 5 bases at V and 2 bases at J; junction bases unmatched: 19. Germline V CDR1 and CDR2: SGHRS, YFSETQ. The CDR3 contains 19 residues. This CDR3 is CASSPNRDRESWAGNTIYF. The CDR3 region has the DNA TGCGCCAGCAGTCCCAATCGAGACAGGGAATCTTGGGCTGGAAACACCATATATTTT.

This clone appeared a few times. The rearrangement links TRBV6-1 to TRBJ2-1, with 9 bases lining up with TRBD1. The length of the CDR3 is 16 residues. The J segment lost 4 bases and the V segment lost 1 base, leaving 5 bases of the junction unmatched. Germline V gene data show CDR1 as MNHNS and CDR2 as SASEGT. CDR3: CASSEGRDRVYNEQFF. As DNA, the CDR3 is TGTGCCAGCAGTGAAGGTAGGGACAGGGTATACAATGAGCAGTTCTTC.

The chain uses TRBV18 and TRBJ2-3, with 12 bases aligning to TRBD2. With V trimmed by 10 bases and J by 3 bases, 11 bases remained unmatched. CDR3 length: 16 residues. Germline CDR1 reads KGHSH; CDR2 reads LQKENI. The CDR3 is CATLRPSGGATDTQYF. Written as DNA, the CDR3 is TGTGCCACACTTCGACCTAGCGGGGGGGCGACAGATACGCAGTATTTT. Drawing the rest from reference TRBV18 and TRBJ2-3, the complete variable domain is NAGVMQNPRHLVRRRGQEARLRCSPMKGHSHVYWYRQLPEEGLKFMVYLQKENIIDESGMPKERFSAEFPKEGPSILRIQQVVRGDSAAYFCATLRPSGGATDTQYFGPGTRLTVL.

The rearrangement joins TRBV19 to TRBJ1-1; perhaps TRBD1 as D (5 bases). CDR1 LNHDA and CDR2 SQIVND come from the germline V gene (reference sequence). V was pared by 5 bases and J by 6 bases, with 10 bases between. The CDR3 is made up of 12 amino acids. Here the CDR3 reads CASSRGTSEAFF. The DNA of the CDR3 is TGTGCCAGTAGTCGGGGGACCTCTGAAGCTTTCTTT.

The rearrangement uses TRBV6-1 and TRBJ2-5; 9 bases match TRBD2. Germline V gene lookup returns CDR1 MNHNS and CDR2 SASEGT. The CDR3 has 11 residues. The CDR3 loop reads CAGGGAETQYF. The CDR3 nucleotides are TGTGCTGGCGGGGGGGCGGAGACCCAGTACTTC.

CDR3: CASPTGQGSEAFF. CDR3 DNA sequence: TGTGCCAGCCCCACGGGCCAGGGGTCTGAAGCTTTCTTT. The chain joins TRBV7-9 to TRBJ1-1; D might be TRBD1 (6 bases). Germline values: CDR1 SEHNR, CDR2 FQNEAQ (reference sequence). The CDR3 loop spans 13 amino acids. Trimming stripped 8 bases from V and 6 bases from J, with 16 bases between.

The chain couples TRBV18 to TRBJ2-2; TRBD1 matches at 8 bases. This CDR3 is 16 amino acids long. CDR1 is KGHSH and CDR2 is LQKENI in the germline V gene. V was pared by 3 bases and J by 5 bases, with 8 bases of the junction left unmatched. For the CDR3, the DNA is TGTGCCAGCTCACCGACCGCGGACAGGGCGACCGGGGAGCTGTTTTTT. This translates into CASSPTADRATGELFF.

The CDR3 DNA is TGTGCCAGCAGCCAAGGGGGCCGGCGTGAAAAACTGTTTTTT. Residues: CASSQGGRREKLFF. The chain combines TRBV7-9 with TRBJ1-4; TRBD1 matches at 7 bases. CDR3 length: 14 residues. V lost 5 bases to trimming and J lost 7 bases; unmatched junction nucleotides: 7. Germline values: CDR1 SEHNR, CDR2 FQNEAQ (reference sequence).

The V and J genes are TRBV5-5 and TRBJ1-4; D might be TRBD1 (5 bases). Germline assignment: CDR1 SGHKS and CDR2 YYEKEE (reference sequence). The CDR3 sequence is 18 residues long. V gave up 2 bases and J gave up 0 bases, with 17 bases separating them. The DNA of the CDR3 is TGTGCCAGCAGCTTAGTGGGGCAGACTCCTGCAACTAATGAAAAACTGTTTTTT. The encoded protein is CASSLVGQTPATNEKLFF.

The chain recombines TRBV5-5 with TRBJ1-4, with no clear D. Trimming pared 0 bases from V and 10 bases from J, leaving 13 bases between. The CDR3 has 14 amino acids. In germline, CDR1 is SGHKS, CDR2 YYEKEE (reference sequence). The CDR3 DNA follows: TGTGCCAGCAGCTTGGAAGGTCGGGAGGGAAAACTGTTTTTT. This gives the protein CASSLEGREGKLFF.

The J gene is TRBJ2-5, the V gene TRBV5-1, with D uncertain. Germline CDR1 reads SGHRS; CDR2 reads YFSETQ. Trimming pared 0 bases from V and 7 bases from J, leaving 19 bases between. This CDR3 spans 16 amino acids. CDR3 region: CASSLEVVGHTGTQYF. CDR3 DNA sequence: TGCGCCAGCAGCTTGGAGGTAGTAGGCCACACGGGGACCCAGTACTTC.

This chain links TRBV5-1 with TRBJ2-5; 11 bases are shared with TRBD2. Trimming removed 4 bases from V and 3 bases from J; junction bases left unmatched: 2. The CDR3 totals 14 residues. Germline lookup yields CDR1 SGHRS and CDR2 YFSETQ. The CDR3 here is CASSQLAGEETQYF. CDR3 DNA sequence: TGCGCCAGCAGCCAACTAGCGGGGGAAGAGACCCAGTACTTC.

The chain has TRBV5-1 and TRBJ2-5, with D tentatively TRBD1 (6 bases). V dropped 2 bases and J dropped 3 bases, with 11 bases sitting between them. CDR3 length: 14 residues. Germline assignment: CDR1 SGHRS and CDR2 YFSETQ. In nucleotides, the CDR3 is TGCGCCAGCAGCTTAGGGGGAAACAAAGAGACCCAGTACTTC. It translates to CASSLGGNKETQYF.

The J gene is TRBJ2-2, the V gene TRBV19, with 8 bases aligning to TRBD1. V dropped 3 bases and J dropped 3; count of bases not matched to a gene: 9. The CDR3 spans 17 residues. Germline V gives CDR1 LNHDA, CDR2 SQIVND (reference sequence). CDR3 in amino acids: CASSIPRTGFDTGELFF. Here the CDR3 DNA reads TGTGCCAGTAGTATCCCACGGACAGGGTTCGACACCGGGGAGCTGTTTTTT.

This rearrangement joins TRBV7-2 to TRBJ2-4, with D maybe TRBD1 (5 bases). Germline V gene lookup returns CDR1 SGHTA and CDR2 FQGNSA. V was pared by 1 base and J by 1 base, with 20 bases between. The CDR3 sequence is 19 residues long. CDR3 region: CASSLEGALVIQAKNIQYF. The CDR3 DNA sequence: TGTGCCAGCAGCTTAGAAGGGGCCTTGGTAATTCAGGCCAAAAACATTCAGTACTTC.

The V gene is TRBV10-3, the J gene TRBJ1-3; D gene ambiguous. This CDR3 is 15 amino acids long. The V gene's germline CDR1 is ENHRY and CDR2 SYGVKD. Deletions cut 0 bases from V and 10 bases from J, with 16 bases between. The CDR3 nucleotides read TGTGCCATCAGTGAGTCTTCACAGCCCGGTAATACCATATATTTT. Residues: CAISESSQPGNTIYF.

The sample holds a few counts of this clone. CDR3 nucleotide sequence: TGTGCCAGCAGCCCCAGGGAGAACACTGAAGCTTTCTTT. Residues: CASSPRENTEAFF. The rearrangement links TRBV4-2 to TRBJ1-1, with a tentative D call TRBD1 (5 bases). V was clipped by 4 bases and J by 1 base, with 7 bases between them. CDR1 is LGHNA and CDR2 is YNFKEQ in the germline V gene. The CDR3 runs to 13 residues.

The chain links TRBV6-1 to TRBJ1-2; D is possibly TRBD1 (5 bases). Trimming shortened V by 2 bases and J by 4 bases, and 11 bases separated the two germline ends. The CDR3 consists of 14 residues. Germline V lookup: CDR1 MNHNS, CDR2 SASEGT. The CDR3: CASSERVQVYGYTF. CDR3 nucleotides: TGTGCCAGCAGTGAAAGAGTACAGGTCTATGGCTACACCTTC.

In DNA, the CDR3 is TGTGCCAGCAGTTCGACAGCTAGCGGAGCTTTCTTT. It codes for CASSSTASGAFF. The chain combines TRBV27 with TRBJ1-1, with a tentative D call TRBD1 (5 bases). Germline CDR1 is MNHEY and CDR2 is SMNVEV (reference sequence). CDR3 length: 12 amino acids. The germline V and J ends were trimmed by 4 bases and 10 bases, with 13 bases remaining between them.

V usage is TRBV6-5 and J usage is TRBJ1-1; maybe TRBD1 (5 bases). The germline gives CDR1 MNHEY, CDR2 SVGAGI. V lost 6 bases, J lost 2 bases, and 10 bases lay in between. CDR3 size: 13 residues. CDR3 region: CASSDSFNTEAFF. For the CDR3, the DNA is TGTGCCAGCAGCGACAGCTTTAACACTGAAGCTTTCTTT.

This clone was detected only a few times. The chain couples TRBV2 to TRBJ1-3, with TRBD1 as a possible D gene (5 bases). Germline V lookup: CDR1 SNHLY, CDR2 FYNNEI. CDR3 length: 14 amino acids. V shed 6 bases and J shed 0 bases, with 9 bases lying between them. CDR3 nucleotide sequence: TGTGCCAGCAGGCAAGACAGCTCTGGAAACACCATATATTTT. Protein sequence: CASRQDSSGNTIYF. The complete variable domain, with remaining parts taken from reference TRBV2 and TRBJ1-3, reads EPEVTQTPSHQVTQMGQEVILRCVPISNHLYFYWYRQILGQKVEFLVSFYNNEISEKSEIFDDQFSVERPDGSNFTLKIRSTKLEDSAMYFCASRQDSSGNTIYFGEGSWLTVV.

The chain is built from TRBV19 and TRBJ1-5; 9 nucleotides match TRBD1. The germline V gene encodes CDR1 LNHDA and CDR2 SQIVND (reference sequence). After removal of 2 bases from V and 3 bases from J, the junction contained 8 bases not matched to a gene. CDR3 length: 17 residues. Here the CDR3 reads CASSIPGTGPPNQPQHF. As DNA, the CDR3 is TGTGCCAGTAGTATACCGGGGACAGGGCCGCCCAATCAGCCCCAGCATTTT.

The CDR3 region has the DNA TGTGCCAGCAGCTTAAACCAGGGCGACTCTGGAAACACCATATATTTT. It codes for CASSLNQGDSGNTIYF. V gene TRBV7-2 combines with J gene TRBJ1-3, with D possibly being TRBD1 (5 bases). Germline-derived CDR1 and CDR2 are SGHTA and FQGNSA. Trimming left V 2 bases short and J 0 bases short, with 11 bases between. This CDR3 has 16 amino acids.

This clone was counted only a few times. Here the CDR3 DNA reads TGTGCCAGCAGCCCGAAAACAGGGAATAGGGGCGGGGAGCTGTTTTTT. This sequence encodes CASSPKTGNRGGELFF. This chain uses TRBV4-2 with TRBJ2-2, with D possibly matching TRBD1 (6 bases). The CDR3 runs to 16 residues. CDR1 is LGHNA, CDR2 YNFKEQ, per germline. With 4 bases removed from V and 7 bases from J, the gap between germline ends came to 19 bases.

This chain connects TRBV19 to TRBJ1-1; D gene unclear. V shed 3 bases and J shed 1 base, with 9 bases lying between them. Germline V lookup: CDR1 LNHDA, CDR2 SQIVND (reference sequence). The CDR3 covers 14 residues. The CDR3 here is CASSIRHQNTEAFF. The CDR3 nucleotides read TGTGCCAGTAGTATCCGACACCAGAACACTGAAGCTTTCTTT.

This chain connects TRBV19 to TRBJ1-5, with D tentatively TRBD1 (6 bases). The V end lost 7 bases, the J end lost 4 bases, and 11 bases lay between the germline ends. The germline CDR1 and CDR2 sequences are LNHDA and SQIVND (reference sequence). The CDR3 is made up of 13 amino acids. CDR3 sequence (DNA): TGTGCCAGTACCAATACAGGGAATCAGCCCCAGCATTTT. Protein: CASTNTGNQPQHF.

This chain joins TRBV28 and TRBJ2-7; 8 positions match TRBD1. V lost 4 bases to trimming and J lost 3 bases; unmatched junction nucleotides: 5. The CDR3 has 14 amino acids. The germline CDR1 and CDR2 sequences are MDHEN and SYDVKM. CDR3 bases: TGTGCCAGCAGTTCCGGACAGGGTGTCTACGAGCAGTACGTC. Protein product: CASSSGQGVYEQYV.